One sample yielded the 24 T cell receptor beta chains listed below, sequenced in a study of blood T cell repertoires in COVID-19. Some clones are missing from TCRdb's copy, which holds only in-frame ones; the method was immunoSEQ multiplex PCR. Of roughly 220,000 clones in the sample, around 80% were seen once. Sequences were obtained from peripheral blood. The receptors originated from a woman aged 70 to 79 with acute or convalescent COVID-19.

This clone was detected a few times. The chain is built from TRBV15 and TRBJ2-2; tentatively, D is TRBD2 (5 bases). Trimming shortened V by 3 bases and J by 0 bases, and 11 bases separated the two germline ends. Germline V gene lookup returns CDR1 LNHNV and CDR2 YYDKDF (reference sequence). The CDR3 contains 16 residues. CDR3 in amino acids: CATSRGVSSNTGELFF. The CDR3 nucleotides are TGTGCCACCAGCAGGGGAGTCAGCTCGAACACCGGGGAGCTGTTTTTT.

V is TRBV2 and J is TRBJ1-3, with 7 bases lining up with TRBD1. There are 14 residues in the CDR3. The V gene's germline CDR1 is SNHLY and CDR2 FYNNEI. Unmatched junction bases numbered 3, after V lost 5 bases and J lost 2 bases. CDR3 nucleotides: TGTGCCAGCAGTCTGACAGGGACTGGAAACACCATATATTTT. Protein sequence: CASSLTGTGNTIYF.

This sequence joins TRBV25-1 and TRBJ2-3; D possibly corresponds to TRBD1 (5 bases). The CDR3 consists of 13 residues. CDR1 and CDR2 from the germline V gene are MGHDK and SYGVNS. V lost 2 bases, J lost 3 bases, and 6 bases lay in between. CDR3 loop: CASSEAGTDTQYF. The CDR3 coding sequence is TGTGCCAGCAGTGAAGCAGGGACAGATACGCAGTATTTT. Based on the CDR3 plus reference TRBV25-1 and TRBJ2-3, the full variable domain is EADIYQTPRYLVIGTGKKITLECSQTMGHDKMYWYQQDPGMELHLIHYSYGVNSTEKGDLSSESTVSRIRTEHFPLTLESARPSHTSQYLCASSEAGTDTQYFGPGTRLTVL.

This clone was seen just once. The rearrangement joins TRBV19 to TRBJ2-3; TRBD2 is a possible D gene (6 bases). The length of the CDR3 is 15 residues. Trimming pared 1 base from V and 6 bases from J, leaving 14 bases between. Germline V lookup: CDR1 LNHDA, CDR2 SQIVND (reference sequence). The DNA of the CDR3 is TGTGCCAGTAGTATAGTACCGGGAGTTATCGATACGCAGTATTTT. Its translation: CASSIVPGVIDTQYF.

V and J are TRBV5-1 and TRBJ1-1; 7 nucleotides align to TRBD1. The germline V gene has CDR1 SGHRS and CDR2 YFSETQ. This CDR3 is 14 amino acids long. Trimming took 4 bases from V and 7 from J; bases not matched to a gene: 10. Here the CDR3 DNA reads TGCGCCAGCAGCGAATCGGGACAGCCAAATGAAGCTTTCTTT. Its translation is CASSESGQPNEAFF. The full variable domain, its missing parts supplied by reference TRBV5-1 and TRBJ1-1, is KAGVTQTPRYLIKTRGQQVTLSCSPISGHRSVSWYQQTPGQGLQFLFEYFSETQRNKGNFPGRFSGRQFSNSRSEMNVSTLELGDSALYLCASSESGQPNEAFFGQGTRLTVV.

V gene TRBV6-5 combines with J gene TRBJ2-3; 7 nucleotides match TRBD2. Germline V gene lookup returns CDR1 MNHEY and CDR2 SVGAGI. This CDR3 contains 15 residues. V lost 5 bases to trimming and J lost 5 bases; unmatched junction nucleotides: 10. CDR3 loop: CASSLNGLDIDTQYF. CDR3 in DNA: TGTGCCAGCAGTCTAAACGGACTAGATATAGATACGCAGTATTTT.

This chain uses TRBV6-4 with TRBJ2-7, with 11 nucleotides matching TRBD2. The V gene's germline CDR1 is MRHNA and CDR2 SNTAGT. This CDR3 is built from 16 residues. V shed 4 bases, J shed 4 bases, and the junction held 9 bases outside the gene matches. The CDR3 loop is CASSVGIRLAGYEQYF. CDR3 coding DNA: TGTGCCAGCAGTGTAGGGATCAGACTAGCGGGATACGAGCAGTACTTC.

Here the CDR3 DNA reads TGTGCCAGCTCCGGGATAGCGGGAGCCCGCTACGAGCAGTACTTC. Residues: CASSGIAGARYEQYF. This chain uses TRBV18 with TRBJ2-7, with 9 bases fitting TRBD2. V lost 6 bases to trimming and J lost 3 bases; unmatched junction nucleotides: 9. Germline CDR1 is KGHSH and CDR2 is LQKENI. The CDR3 consists of 15 residues.

V usage is TRBV5-4 and J usage is TRBJ1-1, with no clear D. V was pared by 4 bases and J by 7 bases, with 23 bases between. This CDR3 contains 16 residues. Per germline, CDR1 SGHNT and CDR2 YYREEE (reference sequence). Here the CDR3 reads CASSPGGTDGLVEAFF. CDR3 bases: TGTGCCAGCAGCCCCGGTGGAACAGACGGTTTGGTTGAAGCTTTCTTT.

The chain is built from TRBV5-1 and TRBJ1-3, with TRBD1 as a possible D gene (5 bases). V shed 2 bases and J shed 3 bases, with 12 bases lying between them. The CDR3 contains 15 residues. Germline CDR1 and CDR2: SGHRS and YFSETQ. The CDR3: CASSFGAGLGNTIYF. In nucleotides, the CDR3 is TGCGCCAGCAGCTTTGGGGCAGGGCTTGGAAACACCATATATTTT.

V and J are TRBV9 and TRBJ2-7, with TRBD2 identical over 9 bases. V gave up 0 bases and J gave up 2 bases; unmatched junction bases: 3. Germline V lookup: CDR1 SGDLS, CDR2 YYNGEE. This CDR3 region has 15 residues. CDR3: CASSVGLAETYEQYF. As DNA, the CDR3 is TGTGCCAGCAGCGTAGGACTAGCGGAAACCTACGAGCAGTACTTC. Based on the CDR3 plus reference TRBV9 and TRBJ2-7, the full variable domain is DSGVTQTPKHLITATGQRVTLRCSPRSGDLSVYWYQQSLDQGLQFLIQYYNGEERAKGNILERFSAQQFPDLHSELNLSSLELGDSALYFCASSVGLAETYEQYFGPGTRLTVT.

The chain employs TRBV5-1 and TRBJ1-2; 7 bases are shared with TRBD1. The CDR3 is 16 amino acids. Germline CDR1 reads SGHRS; CDR2 reads YFSETQ. Trimming took 4 bases from V and 0 from J; bases not matched to a gene: 9. Written as DNA, the CDR3 is TGCGCCAGCAGCCGACAGGGAAAGGAGCCTAACTATGGCTACACCTTC. Translated, it gives CASSRQGKEPNYGYTF. Complete variable domain (other parts from reference TRBV5-1 and TRBJ1-2): KAGVTQTPRYLIKTRGQQVTLSCSPISGHRSVSWYQQTPGQGLQFLFEYFSETQRNKGNFPGRFSGRQFSNSRSEMNVSTLELGDSALYLCASSRQGKEPNYGYTFGSGTRLTVV.

The CDR3 nucleotides are TGCAGCGCCCTAGCGGGCACTAGCTCCTACAATGAGCAGTTCTTC. Protein sequence: CSALAGTSSYNEQFF. The chain couples TRBV29-1 to TRBJ2-1; 8 bases are a match to TRBD2. The CDR3 spans 15 residues. The ends lost 7 bases at V and 0 bases at J; junction bases unmatched: 8. CDR1 SQVTM and CDR2 ANQGSEA come from the germline V gene.

The J gene is TRBJ2-3, the V gene TRBV29-1; tentatively, D is TRBD1 (5 bases). Trimming stripped 6 bases from V and 2 bases from J, with 6 bases between. The germline V gene has CDR1 SQVTM and CDR2 ANQGSEA. The CDR3 totals 11 residues. The CDR3 is CSVDNTDTQYF. Here the CDR3 DNA reads TGCAGCGTGGACAACACAGATACGCAGTATTTT.

This clone occurred a few times. V usage is TRBV3-1 (or the pseudogene TRBV3-2) and J usage is TRBJ2-2; 8 bases map to TRBD1. V dropped 6 bases and J dropped 5; count of bases not matched to a gene: 11. Per germline, CDR1 LGHDT and CDR2 YNNKEL (reference sequence). The CDR3 is 16 amino acids. The CDR3 region has the DNA TGTGCCAGCAGACCGACCGGGACAGGAGGAACCGGGGAGCTGTTTTTT. It specifies CASRPTGTGGTGELFF.

The rearrangement uses TRBV25-1 and TRBJ1-6, with 9 bases lining up with TRBD1. Trimming at V came to 4 bases and at J to 9 bases, leaving 4 bases not matched to a gene. This CDR3 spans 14 amino acids. The germline V gene has CDR1 MGHDK and CDR2 SYGVNS. CDR3 nucleotide sequence: TGTGCCAGCAGTGCACAGGGGGCGAGTTCACCCCTCCACTTT. It translates to CASSAQGASSPLHF.

The genes are TRBV12-3 or TRBV12-4 and TRBJ2-3, with D tentatively TRBD1 (6 bases). CDR3 length: 12 amino acids. V was trimmed by 5 bases and J by 4 bases, leaving 7 bases between them. CDR3 sequence reads: CASSQGPDTQYF. The DNA for the CDR3 is TGTGCCAGCAGTCAGGGGCCAGATACGCAGTATTTT.

This clone was seen a handful of times. This chain joins TRBV6-5 and TRBJ2-5, with 12 bases matching TRBD1. The germline V gene has CDR1 MNHEY and CDR2 SVGAGI. CDR3 size: 15 residues. The V segment lost 2 bases and the J segment 5 bases; nucleotides outside the gene matches: 3. The CDR3 spells CASSYGDRGRETQYF. The CDR3 nucleotides read TGTGCCAGCAGTTACGGGGACAGGGGGCGGGAGACCCAGTACTTC.

V and J are TRBV24-1 and TRBJ1-4, with 8 bases matching TRBD1. CDR1 is KGHDR, CDR2 SFDVKD, per germline. The length of the CDR3 is 17 residues. Trimming cost V 7 bases and J 4 bases; bases outside gene matches: 13. The CDR3 coding sequence is TGTGCCACCAGCTTCGGACAGGGCCCAGCCTTTAATGAAAAACTGTTTTTT. Translated: CATSFGQGPAFNEKLFF.

The V and J genes are TRBV24-1 and TRBJ2-2; D may be TRBD1 (5 bases). Germline V gives CDR1 KGHDR, CDR2 SFDVKD. V was trimmed by 3 bases and J by 8 bases, leaving 18 bases between them. The CDR3 extends over 16 amino acids. For the CDR3, the DNA is TGTGCCACCAGTGATAGCCAGGGAAGAACCCTTGGGGAGCTGTTTTTT. Encoded protein: CATSDSQGRTLGELFF.

The chain employs TRBV5-4 and TRBJ2-7; TRBD2 matches 12 bases. V lost 3 bases and J lost 5; bases outside the gene matches: 6. Germline CDR1 SGHNT, CDR2 YYREEE (reference sequence). The CDR3 has 15 amino acids. This CDR3 reads CASSSETSGSHEQYF. CDR3 bases: TGTGCCAGCAGCTCGGAGACTAGCGGGAGCCACGAGCAGTACTTC.

The rearrangement links TRBV7-9 to TRBJ2-7, with 8 bases lining up with TRBD1. The germline gives CDR1 SEHNR, CDR2 FQNEAQ (reference sequence). This CDR3 comprises 18 residues. The V gene end was trimmed by 2 bases and the J gene end by 3 bases; junction bases not matched to a gene: 15. CDR3 protein: CASSLFMRGQGADYEQYF. CDR3 nucleotides: TGTGCCAGCAGCTTATTCATGCGGGGTCAGGGGGCAGACTACGAGCAGTACTTC.

This clone has a single count. The V and J genes are TRBV7-9 and TRBJ2-3; the match to TRBD1 covers 7 bases. V shed 3 bases, J shed 5 bases, and the junction held 5 bases outside the gene matches. The CDR3 has 14 residues. Germline CDR1 reads SEHNR; CDR2 reads FQNEAQ (reference sequence). The CDR3: CASSFPQGKDTQYF. CDR3 nucleotide sequence: TGTGCCAGCAGCTTCCCACAGGGGAAAGATACGCAGTATTTT. The full variable domain, with the rest looked up from reference TRBV7-9 and TRBJ2-3, is DTGVSQNPRHKITKRGQNVTFRCDPISEHNRLYWYRQTLGQGPEFLTYFQNEAQLEKSRLLSDRFSAERPKGSFSTLEIQRTEQGDSAMYLCASSFPQGKDTQYFGPGTRLTVL.

V is TRBV2 and J is TRBJ1-1; possible D gene TRBD1, 5 bases. The CDR3 consists of 14 residues. Germline assignment: CDR1 SNHLY and CDR2 FYNNEI. V was pared by 6 bases and J by 6 bases, with 17 bases between. In nucleotides, the CDR3 is TGTGCCAGCAGGGAAAGAGCAGGGTGGTCTGAAGCTTTCTTT. Its protein is CASRERAGWSEAFF.